Below are 5 T cell receptor beta chains sequenced from a single sample in a study of blood T cell repertoires in COVID-19. Profiling relied on immunoSEQ multiplex PCR, and the TCRdb table lists in-frame clones only, not all of them. The sample contains under 500,000 clones, approximately 90% of which appear only once. The specimen sequenced was PBMCs or T cells enriched from blood (not recorded which). These TCRs come from a man aged 30-40 years who had recovered from COVID-19.

A few counts support this clone. The V gene is TRBV3-1 (or the pseudogene TRBV3-2), the J gene TRBJ1-5, with D maybe TRBD1 (5 bases). This CDR3 has 20 amino acids. Germline V gene lookup returns CDR1 LGHDT and CDR2 YNNKEL (reference sequence). With 1 base removed from V and 0 bases from J, the gap between germline ends came to 22 bases. The CDR3 nucleotides read TGTGCCAGCAGCCAAGGGGGTCTCGCGGGAGGGACGTATAGCAATCAGCCCCAGCATTTT. Translation gives CASSQGGLAGGTYSNQPQHF.

This chain links TRBV27 with TRBJ1-3; no definite D call. CDR1 is MNHEY, CDR2 SMNVEV, per germline (reference sequence). The germline V and J ends were trimmed by 2 bases and 0 bases, with 8 bases remaining between them. CDR3 length equals 15 residues. The CDR3 loop reads CASSLVGNSGNTIYF. The CDR3 bases are TGTGCCAGCAGTTTAGTGGGCAACTCTGGAAACACCATATATTTT.

DNA of the CDR3: TGTGCCAGTTCCCCTCGGACTTCCTACAATGAGCAGTTCTTC. This codes for CASSPRTSYNEQFF. The rearrangement uses TRBV19 and TRBJ2-1; D perhaps matches TRBD2 (5 bases). The CDR3 runs to 14 residues. CDR1 is LNHDA, CDR2 SQIVND, per germline (reference sequence). The ends were cut back, 8 bases at V and 1 base at J, with 12 bases in the middle.

This chain connects TRBV5-6 to TRBJ2-5; 7 bases match TRBD1. V shed 4 bases, J shed 3 bases, and the junction held 6 bases outside the gene matches. The CDR3 has 14 residues. The germline gives CDR1 SGHDT, CDR2 YYEEEE. CDR3 region: CASSPPGTEETQYF. The DNA for the CDR3 is TGTGCCAGCAGCCCGCCCGGGACAGAAGAGACCCAGTACTTC. Looking up the rest from reference TRBV5-6 and TRBJ2-5 gives the full variable domain: DAGVTQSPTHLIKTRGQQVTLRCSPKSGHDTVSWYQQALGQGPQFIFQYYEEEERQRGNFPDRFSGHQFPNYSSELNVNALLLGDSALYLCASSPPGTEETQYFGPGTRLLVL.

The chain is built from TRBV18 and TRBJ1-4, with D hard to call. Trimming left V 6 bases short and J 7 bases short, with 9 bases between. There are 12 residues in the CDR3. Germline assignment: CDR1 KGHSH and CDR2 LQKENI. The CDR3 region has the DNA TGTGCCAGCTCGTCCGGGTCTGAAAAACTGTTTTTT. It translates to CASSSGSEKLFF.